The 25 T cell receptor beta chains given below trace back to one sample, sequenced in a study of cytomegalovirus exposure and HLA in healthy donors. Vbeta (60) and Jbeta (13) primers were used in the PCR. Data came from immunoSEQ multiplex PCR; TCRdb stores just in-frame clones and leaves some out. The profile shows roughly 80,000 clones, roughly 76% of them singletons. Input material: PBMCs. These receptors were obtained from a woman aged 25-40 years in good health and CMV-seronegative.

This chain links TRBV19 with TRBJ2-7; D ambiguous. Germline V gives CDR1 LNHDA, CDR2 SQIVND (reference sequence). V dropped 1 base and J dropped 4 bases, with 14 bases sitting between them. The CDR3 totals 15 residues. CDR3 DNA: TGTGCCAGTAGTATAGGAGGCGGAGTCGGGTACGAGCAGTACTTC. Protein product: CASSIGGGVGYEQYF.

Details on this clone: At one end, the junction sequence differs from germline, possibly due to a read error. V gene TRBV15 combines with J gene TRBJ1-5, with 7 bases matching TRBD1. Germline-derived CDR1 and CDR2 are LNHNV and YYDKDF (reference sequence). The CDR3 loop spans 14 amino acids. The CDR3 loop is CASSRGQSNQPQHF. Here the CDR3 DNA reads TGTGCCAGCAGCCGGGGACAGAGCAATCAGCCCCAGCATTTT.

This clone was seen just once. The chain combines TRBV5-5 with TRBJ1-2, with 8 nucleotides matching TRBD1. V shed 4 bases, J shed 5 bases, and the junction held 7 bases outside the gene matches. Germline-derived CDR1 and CDR2 are SGHKS and YYEKEE (reference sequence). The CDR3 extends over 14 amino acids. DNA for the CDR3: TGTGCCAGCAGCGGAGGGACAGGAGATTATGGCTACACCTTC. Residues: CASSGGTGDYGYTF.

The V gene is TRBV29-1, the J gene TRBJ2-7; 7 nucleotides line up with TRBD1. The V gene end was trimmed by 7 bases and the J gene end by 2 bases; junction bases not matched to a gene: 5. Looked up from germline, CDR1 is SQVTM and CDR2 is ANQGSEA. The CDR3 contains 12 residues. CDR3 residues: CSARDSPYEQYF. Here the CDR3 DNA reads TGCAGCGCCAGGGACAGCCCCTACGAGCAGTACTTC.

The gene calls are TRBV27 and TRBJ2-4; TRBD1 agrees at 7 bases. V was clipped by 3 bases and J by 9 bases; unmatched bases: 14. The CDR3 is 16 residues long. Germline lookup yields CDR1 MNHEY and CDR2 SMNVEV (reference sequence). The CDR3 region is CASSFSGAGGYVIQYF. For the CDR3, the DNA is TGTGCCAGCAGTTTTAGTGGGGCAGGGGGATACGTCATTCAGTACTTC.

The CDR3 spells CAWSVGGGKGTEAFF. As DNA, the CDR3 is TGTGCCTGGAGTGTAGGGGGGGGGAAGGGAACTGAAGCTTTCTTT. The chain uses TRBV30 and TRBJ1-1, with D perhaps matching TRBD1 (6 bases). The CDR3 sequence is 15 residues long. Germline CDR1 reads GTSNPN; CDR2 reads SVGIG (reference sequence). V lost 0 bases to trimming and J lost 5 bases, with 16 bases between them.

J is TRBJ2-7 and V is TRBV19; TRBD2 might be the D (5 bases). V was clipped by 4 bases and J by 3 bases, with 16 bases between them. Germline CDR1 LNHDA, CDR2 SQIVND (reference sequence). The CDR3 covers 15 residues. CDR3 in amino acids: CASSTTSSGNYEQYF. CDR3 DNA sequence: TGTGCCAGTAGTACCACCTCGTCGGGGAACTACGAGCAGTACTTC.

V gene TRBV7-2 combines with J gene TRBJ1-1; D is uncertain. V was clipped by 0 bases and J by 10 bases, with 18 bases between them. The CDR3 runs 15 residues. Germline values: CDR1 SGHTA, CDR2 FQGNSA. Here the CDR3 DNA reads TGTGCCAGCAGCTTAGCAAACCATAACACACCCAGAGCTTTCTTT. This sequence encodes CASSLANHNTPRAFF.

The chain is built from TRBV7-6 and TRBJ2-3; TRBD2 aligns across 13 bases. This CDR3 is 16 amino acids long. Trimming removed 6 bases from V and 5 bases from J; junction bases left unmatched: 8. Germline lookup yields CDR1 SGHVS and CDR2 FNYEAQ. As DNA, the CDR3 is TGTGCCAGCAGTTTTGGGACTAGCGGGATCGGAGATACGCAGTATTTT. Translated: CASSFGTSGIGDTQYF.

This clone appeared a few times. This chain links TRBV6-5 with TRBJ2-3; D remains ambiguous. The CDR3 consists of 14 residues. The germline CDR1 and CDR2 sequences are MNHEY and SVGAGI. The V and J ends lost 2 bases and 1 base respectively, with 7 bases between them. The CDR3 is CASSYPTRTDTQYF. In nucleotides, the CDR3 is TGTGCCAGCAGTTACCCGACACGCACAGATACGCAGTATTTT.

This chain uses TRBV9 with TRBJ1-3; D is ambiguous. Trimming removed 2 bases at V and 0 bases at J, with 12 bases between. The CDR3 is 16 residues long. The germline V gene has CDR1 SGDLS and CDR2 YYNGEE. The CDR3 loop is CASSVGGRDSGNTIYF. The CDR3 DNA is TGTGCCAGCAGCGTTGGAGGACGGGACTCTGGAAACACCATATATTTT.

V gene TRBV28 combines with J gene TRBJ1-2, with 7 bases identical to TRBD1. The CDR3 runs to 15 residues. In germline, CDR1 is MDHEN, CDR2 SYDVKM. V shed 3 bases and J 7 bases; nucleotides not matched to a gene: 11. CDR3 sequence reads: CASSLGGTAPSGYTF. The CDR3 DNA follows: TGTGCCAGCAGTTTGGGCGGGACAGCTCCCTCTGGCTACACCTTC.

The rearrangement joins TRBV6-1 to TRBJ2-2; 7 nucleotides match TRBD2. The germline gives CDR1 MNHNS, CDR2 SASEGT. The CDR3 extends over 13 amino acids. With V trimmed by 8 bases and J by 5 bases, 5 bases remained unmatched. The CDR3 DNA is TGTGCCAGCTCCGGTAGCGGGACCGGGGAGCTGTTTTTT. Its protein product is CASSGSGTGELFF.

The rearrangement joins TRBV5-5 to TRBJ2-1; D is perhaps TRBD2 (5 bases). The CDR3 consists of 17 residues. V lost 5 bases to trimming and J lost 2 bases, with 20 bases between them. Germline V gene lookup returns CDR1 SGHKS and CDR2 YYEKEE (reference sequence). CDR3 bases: TGTGCCAGCAGACCTTGGACTGTTTTAGTAGCCTACAATGAGCAGTTCTTC. Protein sequence: CASRPWTVLVAYNEQFF.

CDR3 in DNA: TGTGCCAGCAACGTGGACAGGGTGGCCTATGGCTACACCTTC. Its translation is CASNVDRVAYGYTF. The rearrangement uses TRBV7-2 and TRBJ1-2; TRBD1 matches at 8 bases. CDR1 and CDR2 from the germline V gene are SGHTA and FQGNSA. CDR3 length equals 14 residues. Unmatched junction bases numbered 8, after V lost 7 bases and J lost 4 bases.

This chain uses TRBV15 with TRBJ2-2, with 12 nucleotides matching TRBD2. The CDR3 spans 20 residues. CDR1 is LNHNV and CDR2 is YYDKDF in the germline V gene (reference sequence). The ends lost 0 bases at V and 6 bases at J; junction bases unmatched: 14. CDR3 sequence: CATSRDSVIPGLAGSGELFF. In DNA form, the CDR3 reads TGTGCCACCAGCAGAGACTCGGTCATACCGGGACTAGCGGGTTCCGGGGAGCTGTTTTTT.

This clone was detected a few times. V and J are TRBV28 and TRBJ1-4; no definite D call. The CDR3 extends over 16 amino acids. Trimming left V 6 bases short and J 8 bases short, with 22 bases between. Germline CDR1 and CDR2: MDHEN and SYDVKM. CDR3 region: CASSNPYGSSQEKLFF. In DNA form, the CDR3 reads TGTGCCAGCAGCAATCCTTACGGGTCCTCCCAAGAAAAACTGTTTTTT.

The chain employs TRBV6-1 and TRBJ1-2; D is uncertain. Germline CDR1 MNHNS, CDR2 SASEGT. The V gene lost 6 bases and the J gene lost 7 bases, with 18 bases spanning the gap. This CDR3 is built from 14 residues. The DNA for the CDR3 is TGTGCCAGCAGATCGGTGTATATGGGAGGTGGCTACACCTTC. Translated, it gives CASRSVYMGGGYTF.

The rearrangement joins TRBV5-1 to TRBJ2-7; 8 nucleotides align to TRBD2. This CDR3 comprises 17 residues. Germline V gives CDR1 SGHRS, CDR2 YFSETQ. V lost 4 bases to trimming and J lost 4 bases; unmatched junction nucleotides: 16. CDR3 sequence reads: CASSPALAGEKRYEQYF. Written as DNA, the CDR3 is TGCGCCAGCAGCCCAGCCCTAGCGGGCGAAAAGCGGTACGAGCAGTACTTC.

The chain employs TRBV7-2 and TRBJ2-7; 9 bases match TRBD2. This CDR3 is built from 16 residues. Germline trimming cut 6 bases from V and 2 bases from J; bases unmatched to any gene: 11. Per the germline V gene, CDR1 is SGHTA and CDR2 is FQGNSA. CDR3 protein: CASSSPVSGRPYEQYF. CDR3 DNA: TGTGCCAGCAGTTCACCGGTTAGCGGGAGACCCTACGAGCAGTACTTC.

This clone has only one observation. The genes are TRBV7-9 and TRBJ1-5; D is unclear. Germline lookup yields CDR1 SEHNR and CDR2 FQNEAQ (reference sequence). The length of the CDR3 is 14 residues. V lost 0 bases and J lost 1, with 4 bases in between. The chain's CDR3 is CASSLAASNQPQHF. For the CDR3, the DNA is TGTGCCAGCAGCTTAGCAGCGAGCAATCAGCCCCAGCATTTT.

CDR3 coding DNA: TGTGCCAGCACCCGGTGGGCGGGAGTGGGGAATGAGCAGTTCTTC. Translation: CASTRWAGVGNEQFF. This sequence joins TRBV27 and TRBJ2-1, with TRBD2 matching 7 bases. This CDR3 is built from 15 residues. V dropped 7 bases and J dropped 7; count of bases not matched to a gene: 13. The germline V gene has CDR1 MNHEY and CDR2 SMNVEV (reference sequence).

The rearrangement links TRBV15 to TRBJ1-5; TRBD1 matches 9 bases. CDR3 size: 15 residues. After removal of 8 bases from V and 7 bases from J, the junction contained 12 bases not matched to a gene. CDR1 is LNHNV and CDR2 is YYDKDF in the germline V gene (reference sequence). CDR3 coding DNA: TGTGCCACCGCATGGGACAGGGAAAGGTACCAGCCCCAGCATTTT. This codes for CATAWDRERYQPQHF.

This clone was recorded a few times. The CDR3 region is CASRLVAPRVLQELFF. The CDR3 DNA sequence: TGTGCAAGTCGCTTAGTCGCGCCCAGGGTTTTGCAGGAGCTGTTTTTT. The rearrangement uses TRBV12-2 and TRBJ2-2; the D call TRBD1 from the table was never checked on the DNA. TRBV12-2 is a pseudogene segment. This CDR3 has 16 residues.

This chain connects TRBV6-1 to TRBJ1-3; D is uncertain. The CDR3 totals 16 residues. The germline V and J ends were trimmed by 4 bases and 0 bases, with 13 bases remaining between them. Per the germline V gene, CDR1 is MNHNS and CDR2 is SASEGT. CDR3 residues: CASSVTRTYSGNTIYF. CDR3 bases: TGTGCCAGCAGTGTCACCCGAACCTACTCTGGAAACACCATATATTTT.